This T cell receptor (beta chain) was recorded in a study of T cell repertoires in aging, cancer and after chemotherapy. On this clonotype: Its matching antigen is unknown.

TRB rearrangements spanning V, D and J were amplified using mixed TRB-A/B primers. TCRdb reprocessed the multiplex PCR reads via MiXCR and lists one record per CDR3 protein. The sample holds roughly 4,500 distinct CDR3 sequences, 40% seen once. General study findings and limits: Immunological memory after chemotherapy cannot be judged from the repertoire data.

Peripheral blood genomic DNA, not sorted cells or RNA, was the template. The CDR3 runs 11 residues. Germline CDR1 reads DFQATT; CDR2 reads SNEGSKA (reference sequence). V lost 2 bases, J lost 5 bases, and 6 bases lay in between. Sequencing was done on a sample of blood. The TCR was taken from a human donor with a solid tumor. The gene calls are TRBV20-1 and TRBJ2-5; D is uncertain. The CDR3 region is CSARKGETQYF. CDR3 coding DNA: TGCAGTGCTAGAAAAGGGGAGACCCAGTACTTC.